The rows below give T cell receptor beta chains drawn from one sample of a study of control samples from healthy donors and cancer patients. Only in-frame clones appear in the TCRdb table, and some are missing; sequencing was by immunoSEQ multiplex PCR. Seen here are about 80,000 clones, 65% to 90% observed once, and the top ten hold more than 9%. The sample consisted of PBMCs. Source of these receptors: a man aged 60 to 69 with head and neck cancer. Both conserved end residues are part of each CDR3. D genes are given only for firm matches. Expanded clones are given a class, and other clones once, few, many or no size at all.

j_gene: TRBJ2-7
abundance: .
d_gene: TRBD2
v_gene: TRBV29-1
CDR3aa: CSVAFSGSEQYF
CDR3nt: TGCAGCGTTGCATTTAGCGGGAGCGAGCAGTACTTC

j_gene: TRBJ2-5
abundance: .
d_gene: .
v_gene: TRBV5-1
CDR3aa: CASSTTGGETQYF
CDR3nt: TGCGCCAGCAGCACGACAGGAGGGGAGACCCAGTACTTC

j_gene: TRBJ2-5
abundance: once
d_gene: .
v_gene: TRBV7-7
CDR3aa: CASSLAPSGRWETQYF
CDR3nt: TGTGCTAGCAGCTTAGCGCCCTCAGGGAGGTGGGAGACCCAGTACTTC

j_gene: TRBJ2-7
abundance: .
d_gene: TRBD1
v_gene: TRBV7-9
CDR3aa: CASSFGDRGGYEQYF
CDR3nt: TGTGCCAGCAGCTTTGGGGACAGGGGGGGCTACGAGCAGTACTTC

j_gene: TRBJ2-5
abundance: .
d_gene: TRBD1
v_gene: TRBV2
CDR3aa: CASSGDRQETQYF
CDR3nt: TGTGCCAGCAGTGGGGACAGACAAGAGACCCAGTACTTC

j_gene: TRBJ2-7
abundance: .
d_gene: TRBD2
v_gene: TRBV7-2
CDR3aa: CASSLERSGRGGQYF
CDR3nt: TGTGCCAGCAGCTTAGAAAGGAGCGGGAGAGGGGGGCAGTACTTC

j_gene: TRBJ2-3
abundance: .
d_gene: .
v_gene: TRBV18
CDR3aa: CASSPPQALRDTQYF
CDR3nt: TGTGCCAGCTCACCACCGCAAGCATTGAGAGATACGCAGTATTTT

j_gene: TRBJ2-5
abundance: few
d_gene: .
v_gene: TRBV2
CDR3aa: CASSLQKETQYF
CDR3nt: TGTGCCAGCAGCCTACAAAAAGAGACCCAGTACTTC

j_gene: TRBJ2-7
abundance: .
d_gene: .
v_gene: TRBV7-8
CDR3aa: CASTLGRSYEQYF
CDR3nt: TGTGCCAGCACCTTGGGAAGGAGCTACGAGCAGTACTTC

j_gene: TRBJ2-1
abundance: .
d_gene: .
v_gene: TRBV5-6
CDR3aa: CASSFLGQRAEQFF
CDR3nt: TGTGCCAGCAGCTTCCTCGGTCAGCGGGCTGAGCAGTTCTTC

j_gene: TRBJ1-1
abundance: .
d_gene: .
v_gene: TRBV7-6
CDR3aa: CASSGEGNTEAFF
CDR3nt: TGTGCCAGCAGCGGGGAGGGAAACACTGAAGCTTTCTTT

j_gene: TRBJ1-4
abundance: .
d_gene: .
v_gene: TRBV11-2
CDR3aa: CASSKWVQGMDEKLFF
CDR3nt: TGTGCCAGCAGTAAATGGGTCCAGGGTATGGATGAAAAACTGTTTTTT

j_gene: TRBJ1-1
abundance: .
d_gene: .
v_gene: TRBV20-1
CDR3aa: CSASSPRYTEAFF
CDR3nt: TGCAGTGCTAGTAGTCCTCGTTACACTGAAGCTTTCTTT

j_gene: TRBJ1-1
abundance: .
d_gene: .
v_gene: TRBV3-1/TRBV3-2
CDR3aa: CASSKGHLNTEAFF
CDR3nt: TGTGCCAGCAGTAAGGGACATCTGAACACTGAAGCTTTCTTT

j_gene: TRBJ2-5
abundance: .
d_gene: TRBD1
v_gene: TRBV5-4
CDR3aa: CASSRMTGEETQYF
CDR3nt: TGTGCCAGCAGCCGCATGACAGGGGAAGAGACCCAGTACTTC

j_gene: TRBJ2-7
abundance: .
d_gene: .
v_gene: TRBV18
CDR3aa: CASAPPGVHEQYF
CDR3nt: TGTGCCAGCGCCCCTCCAGGGGTGCACGAGCAGTACTTC

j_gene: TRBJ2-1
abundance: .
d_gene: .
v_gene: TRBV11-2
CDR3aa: CASSLDIINEQFF
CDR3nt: TGTGCCAGCAGCTTAGATATAATCAATGAGCAGTTCTTC

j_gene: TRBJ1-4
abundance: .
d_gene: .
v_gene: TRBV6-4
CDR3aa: CASSVDIHINEKLFF
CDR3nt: TGTGCCAGCAGTGTGGACATCCACATTAATGAAAAACTGTTTTTT

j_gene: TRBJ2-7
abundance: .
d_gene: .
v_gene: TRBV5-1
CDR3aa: CASSFPDSYEQYF
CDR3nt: TGCGCCAGCAGCTTCCCGGACTCCTACGAGCAGTACTTC

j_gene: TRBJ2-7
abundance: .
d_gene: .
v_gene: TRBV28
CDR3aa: CASSPWTDGSYEQYF
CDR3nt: TGTGCCAGCAGTCCGTGGACAGATGGTTCCTACGAGCAGTACTTC

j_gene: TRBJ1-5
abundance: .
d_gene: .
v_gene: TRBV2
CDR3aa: CASSDTGRTQPQHF
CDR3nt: TGTGCCAGCAGTGACACAGGGAGGACTCAGCCCCAGCATTTT

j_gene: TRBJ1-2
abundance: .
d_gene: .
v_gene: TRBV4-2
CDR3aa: CASSQAGGARDYGYTF
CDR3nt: TGTGCCAGCAGCCAAGCGGGGGGGGCGCGAGACTATGGCTACACCTTC

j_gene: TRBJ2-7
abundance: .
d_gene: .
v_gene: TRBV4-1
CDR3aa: CASSQGTASYEQYF
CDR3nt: TGCGCCAGCAGCCAAGGGACAGCCAGCTACGAGCAGTACTTC

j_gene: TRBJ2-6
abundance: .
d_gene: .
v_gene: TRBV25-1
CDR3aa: CASSSSGANVLTF
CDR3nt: TGTGCCAGCAGTAGCTCTGGGGCCAACGTCCTGACTTTC

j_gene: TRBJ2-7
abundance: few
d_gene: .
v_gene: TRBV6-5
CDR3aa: CASSYSVARSSYEQYF
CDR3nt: TGTGCCAGCAGTTACTCGGTGGCACGGAGCTCCTACGAGCAGTACTTC

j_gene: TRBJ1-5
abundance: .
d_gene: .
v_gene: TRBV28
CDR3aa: CASNRLGYNQPQHF
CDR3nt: TGTGCCAGCAATCGATTGGGTTACAATCAGCCCCAGCATTTT

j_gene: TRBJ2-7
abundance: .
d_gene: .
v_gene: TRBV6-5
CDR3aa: CASSYRGIPPYEQYF
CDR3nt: TGTGCCAGCAGTTATCGGGGGATCCCGCCCTACGAGCAGTACTTC

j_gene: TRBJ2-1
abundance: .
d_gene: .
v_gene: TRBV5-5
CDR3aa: CASSGTYSSYNEQFF
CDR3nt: TGTGCCAGCAGCGGTACTTATAGCTCCTACAATGAGCAGTTCTTC

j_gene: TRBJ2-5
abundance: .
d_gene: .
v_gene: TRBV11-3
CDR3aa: CASSRRPAGTQYF
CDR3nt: TGTGCCAGCAGCCGACGGCCTGCTGGGACCCAGTACTTC

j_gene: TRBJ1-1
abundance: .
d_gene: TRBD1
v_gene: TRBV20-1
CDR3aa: CSASTTGGTNTEAFF
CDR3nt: TGCAGTGCTAGTACTACAGGGGGGACTAACACTGAAGCTTTCTTT

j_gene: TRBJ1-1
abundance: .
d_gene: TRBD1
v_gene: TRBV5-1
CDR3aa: CASSLERGLNTEAFF
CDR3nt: TGCGCCAGCAGCTTGGAAAGGGGGCTGAACACTGAAGCTTTCTTT

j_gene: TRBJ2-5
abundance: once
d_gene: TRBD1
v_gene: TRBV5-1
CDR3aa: CASSPGDRGHQETQYF
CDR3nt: TGCGCCAGCAGCCCCGGCGACAGGGGGCACCAAGAGACCCAGTACTTC

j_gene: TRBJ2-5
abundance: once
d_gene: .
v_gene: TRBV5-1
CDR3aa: CASSRLFSGQETQYF
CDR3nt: TGCGCCAGCAGCCGACTTTTCTCCGGCCAAGAGACCCAGTACTTC

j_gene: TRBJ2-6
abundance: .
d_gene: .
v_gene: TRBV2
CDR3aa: CASSVESGANVLTF
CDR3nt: TGTGCCAGCAGTGTGGAGTCTGGGGCCAACGTCCTGACTTTC

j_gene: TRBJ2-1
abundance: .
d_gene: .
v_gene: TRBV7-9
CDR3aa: CASSESPGADVNEQFF
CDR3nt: TGTGCCAGCAGCGAATCACCAGGGGCTGATGTGAATGAGCAGTTCTTC

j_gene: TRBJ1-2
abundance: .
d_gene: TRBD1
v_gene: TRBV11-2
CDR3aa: CASSPGQFLYGYTF
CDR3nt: TGTGCCAGCAGCCCGGGACAGTTCCTCTATGGCTACACCTTC

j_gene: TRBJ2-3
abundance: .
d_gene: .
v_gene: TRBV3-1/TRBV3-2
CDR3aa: CASSSSGADTQYF
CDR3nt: TGTGCCAGCAGCAGCTCAGGGGCAGATACGCAGTATTTT

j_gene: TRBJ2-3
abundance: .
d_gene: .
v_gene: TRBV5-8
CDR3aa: CASSFSNTDTQYF
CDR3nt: TGTGCCAGCAGCTTTTCTAACACAGATACGCAGTATTTT

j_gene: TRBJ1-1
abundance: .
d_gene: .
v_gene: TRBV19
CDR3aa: CASQTDLRTEAFF
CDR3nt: TGTGCCTCCCAGACAGATCTACGCACTGAAGCTTTCTTT

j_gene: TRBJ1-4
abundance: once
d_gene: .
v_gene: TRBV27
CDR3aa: CASSLWGNNEKLFF
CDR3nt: TGTGCCAGCAGCCTGTGGGGGAATAATGAAAAACTGTTTTTT

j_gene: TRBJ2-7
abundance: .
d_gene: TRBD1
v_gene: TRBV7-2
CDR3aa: CASSLVGWDRGLGYEQYF
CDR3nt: TGTGCCAGCAGCTTAGTGGGTTGGGACAGGGGGCTCGGCTACGAGCAGTACTTC

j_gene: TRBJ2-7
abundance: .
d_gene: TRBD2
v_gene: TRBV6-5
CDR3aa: CASSPRLAGVYEQYF
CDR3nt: TGTGCCAGCAGTCCCCGACTAGCGGGAGTGTACGAGCAGTACTTC

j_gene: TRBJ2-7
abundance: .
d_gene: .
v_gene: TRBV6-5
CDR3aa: CASSYGQGLYEQYF
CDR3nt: TGTGCCAGCAGTTATGGTCAGGGCCTCTACGAGCAGTACTTC

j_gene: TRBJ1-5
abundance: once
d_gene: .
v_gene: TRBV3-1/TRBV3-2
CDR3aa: CASSHGVREPQHF
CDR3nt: TGTGCCAGCAGCCATGGGGTGCGGGAGCCCCAGCATTTT